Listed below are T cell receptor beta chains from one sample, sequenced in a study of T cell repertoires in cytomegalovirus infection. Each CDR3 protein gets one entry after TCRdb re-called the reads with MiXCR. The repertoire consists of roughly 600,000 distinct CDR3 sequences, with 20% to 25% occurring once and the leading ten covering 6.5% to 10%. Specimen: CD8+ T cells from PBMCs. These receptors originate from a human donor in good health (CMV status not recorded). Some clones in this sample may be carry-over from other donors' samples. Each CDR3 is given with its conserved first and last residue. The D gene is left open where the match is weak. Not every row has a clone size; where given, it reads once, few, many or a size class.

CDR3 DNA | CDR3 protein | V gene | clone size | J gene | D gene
TGTGCCAGCAGCCCCTTGTCGGGGAACACAGATACGCAGTATTTT | CASSPLSGNTDTQYF | TRBV14 | many | TRBJ2-3 | .
TGTGCCAGCGGCAGGACAGTTGCTGAAGCTTTCTTT | CASGRTVAEAFF | TRBV25-1 | . | TRBJ1-1 | .
TGTGCCAGCAGCTTAGAGTCGGGTCAGCCCCAGCATTTT | CASSLESGQPQHF | TRBV11-2 | many | TRBJ1-5 | .
TGTGCCAGCAGCTTAGATCTGAGTGGGTACAATGAGCAGTTCTTC | CASSLDLSGYNEQFF | TRBV7-8 | many | TRBJ2-1 | .
TGTGCCAGCAGCGGTACAGGGGGGCGAAATAACAATGAGCAGTTCTTC | CASSGTGGRNNNEQFF | TRBV12-3/TRBV12-4 | many | TRBJ2-1 | TRBD1
TGTGCCAGCTGGGAGTGGGGCACTGAAGCTTTCTTT | CASWEWGTEAFF | TRBV28 | few | TRBJ1-1 | .
TGTGCCAGCAGTTACTGGGCTAGCGGGGAACAAGAGACCCAGTACTTC | CASSYWASGEQETQYF | TRBV12-3/TRBV12-4 | many | TRBJ2-5 | TRBD2
TGTGCTAGTGGAGACTTGACGAATGAGCAGTTCTTC | CASGDLTNEQFF | TRBV12-5 | few | TRBJ2-1 | .
TGTGCCAGCAGCACACCTTTAACGGGGGTGGATACAGATACGCAGTATTTT | CASSTPLTGVDTDTQYF | TRBV5-6 | . | TRBJ2-3 | .
TGTGCCAGCAGCTTAGTTGCGGGGGCCTCCTCGGCACACACAGATACGCAGTATTTT | CASSLVAGASSAHTDTQYF | TRBV7-2 | many | TRBJ2-3 | .
TGTGCCAGCAGACTGTGGGACTCATCAGTCCCCTACAATGAGCAGTTCTTC | CASRLWDSSVPYNEQFF | TRBV6-5 | . | TRBJ2-1 | .
TGTGCCAGCAGTTACGGGTATCGGGGCTTAATGAACACTGAAGCTTTCTTT | CASSYGYRGLMNTEAFF | TRBV6-2/TRBV6-3 | . | TRBJ1-1 | .
TGTGCCAACAGTTACCAGGGCCCGAACACTGAAGCTTTCTTT | CANSYQGPNTEAFF | TRBV6-8 | . | TRBJ1-1 | .
TGTGCCAGCCAACCCGTCCGGACCGGGGAGCTGTTTTTT | CASQPVRTGELFF | TRBV6-1 | many | TRBJ2-2 | .
TGTGCCAGCAGTTTCCCGACAGGGGATGGTAGCCGTTCAGATACGCAGTATTTT | CASSFPTGDGSRSDTQYF | TRBV28 | many | TRBJ2-3 | TRBD1
TGTGCCAGCAGCGTAGAGCGGGGGGTGAACACCGGGGAGCTGTTTTTT | CASSVERGVNTGELFF | TRBV9 | many | TRBJ2-2 | TRBD2
TGTGCCATTAGGTGGGACAGGAACAATGAGCAGTTCTTC | CAIRWDRNNEQFF | TRBV10-3 | . | TRBJ2-1 | TRBD1
TGTGCCAGCAGTTTTGGCCTGCAAGAAGGACAAGGCACAGATACGCAGTATTTT | CASSFGLQEGQGTDTQYF | TRBV28 | many | TRBJ2-3 | .
TGTGCCAGCAGTTATAGTCGAATAAACTATGGCTACACCTTC | CASSYSRINYGYTF | TRBV12-3/TRBV12-4 | few | TRBJ1-2 | .
TGTGCCAGCAGCCCATTCCAGGGCCGGACTGAAGCTTTCTTT | CASSPFQGRTEAFF | TRBV28 | . | TRBJ1-1 | .
TGTGCCATCGCCTTAGCGGGGGGCGGATCCTACAATGAGCAGTTCTTC | CAIALAGGGSYNEQFF | TRBV2 | once | TRBJ2-1 | TRBD2
TGTGCCAGCAGTTACCGTCTCCCGGGACTAGCGGACACAGATACGCAGTATTTT | CASSYRLPGLADTDTQYF | TRBV6-2/TRBV6-3 | . | TRBJ2-3 | TRBD2
TGCAGCGTTGAAGGTGGCGGGGCCGACGTCCTGACTTTC | CSVEGGGADVLTF | TRBV29-1 | once | TRBJ2-6 | .
TGTGCCAGCAGGACAGGGATGGGTGAGCAGTTCTTC | CASRTGMGEQFF | TRBV12-3/TRBV12-4 | . | TRBJ2-1 | TRBD1
TGTGCCAGCAGTGAGGCTTACGGCGGGGAGCTGTTTTTT | CASSEAYGGELFF | TRBV2 | many | TRBJ2-2 | .
TGTGCCAGCAGCGTGACAGGGGACACCGGGGAGCTGTTTTTT | CASSVTGDTGELFF | TRBV7-9 | few | TRBJ2-2 | TRBD1
TGTGCCATCAGTGGAGACTACGAGCAGTACTTC | CAISGDYEQYF | TRBV10-3 | . | TRBJ2-7 | .
TGTGCCAGCAGCTTAGCAATTAAACAGAGCTCCTACAATGAGCAGTTCTTC | CASSLAIKQSSYNEQFF | TRBV7-9 | few | TRBJ2-1 | .
TGCAGTGCCAGGACAGTGGAACGTTCTGGAAACACCATATATTTT | CSARTVERSGNTIYF | TRBV20-1 | . | TRBJ1-3 | .
TGTGCCAGCAGCCCAGAGGGGGGGAACACCGGGGAGCTGTTTTTT | CASSPEGGNTGELFF | TRBV7-6 | many | TRBJ2-2 | .
TGTGCCACCAGTTCTGACAGCCCAATTCAGCCCCAGCATTTT | CATSSDSPIQPQHF | TRBV15 | many | TRBJ1-5 | .
TGTGCCAGTACCGGCAGGGCGGACTATGGCTACACCTTC | CASTGRADYGYTF | TRBV19 | . | TRBJ1-2 | .
TGTGCCAGCAGACCCGACAGAACTACAACTAATGAAAAACTGTTTTTT | CASRPDRTTTNEKLFF | TRBV12-3/TRBV12-4 | . | TRBJ1-4 | .
TGTGCCAGCGGTCAGGGGTCACCCCTCCACTTT | CASGQGSPLHF | TRBV27 | few | TRBJ1-6 | .
TGTGCCAGCACCCCCCCGCGGGAGGGTGAGCAGTTCTTC | CASTPPREGEQFF | TRBV6-5 | many | TRBJ2-1 | TRBD2
TGTGCCAGCAGATTTGGGCTAGGGTCCAATGAGCAGTTCTTC | CASRFGLGSNEQFF | TRBV27 | . | TRBJ2-1 | .
TGTGCCAGCAGCTTTCTCCGGGCCCTGCCAGCTGGGGCCAACGTCCTGACTTTC | CASSFLRALPAGANVLTF | TRBV7-9 | few | TRBJ2-6 | .
TGCGCCAGCAGCCAGCTGGGCGAGATCGTGAACACCGGGGAGCTGTTTTTT | CASSQLGEIVNTGELFF | TRBV4-1 | . | TRBJ2-2 | .
TGTGCCAGCAGTCCCACTGGCGATTACGGGCAGCCCCAGCATTTT | CASSPTGDYGQPQHF | TRBV28 | many | TRBJ1-5 | .
TGTGCCAGCAGCTACCCGCGGGGGGCTAACACAGATACGCAGTATTTT | CASSYPRGANTDTQYF | TRBV7-6 | many | TRBJ2-3 | TRBD2
TGTGCCAGCAGCTTTGGCCCCTCGGGTACGCAGTATTTT | CASSFGPSGTQYF | TRBV5-4 | . | TRBJ2-3 | .
TGTGCCAGCAGCTTGACCGGTCTGGGGGCCAACGTCCTGACTTTC | CASSLTGLGANVLTF | TRBV5-4 | . | TRBJ2-6 | .
TGTGCCAGCAGCCCCCGGGCGGATGAAAAACTGTTTTTT | CASSPRADEKLFF | TRBV7-6 | many | TRBJ1-4 | .
TGTGCCAGCAGCTCTTACCGGGACAGATCCGAAGCTTTCTTT | CASSSYRDRSEAFF | TRBV7-9 | . | TRBJ1-1 | TRBD1
TGTGCTGTACAGGCAGGAACCTATAGCAATCAGCCCCAGCATTTT | CAVQAGTYSNQPQHF | TRBV2 | . | TRBJ1-5 | .
TGCAGTGCCCCAACCCGCCAGGGCCTCTCCTACAATGAGCAGTTCTTC | CSAPTRQGLSYNEQFF | TRBV20-1 | . | TRBJ2-1 | .
TGTGCCAGCAGCGCTTACCCAGGGGGCGCATGGGAAGCTTTCTTT | CASSAYPGGAWEAFF | TRBV9 | . | TRBJ1-1 | TRBD1
TGTGCCAGCAGCTACCTAAGGGAGGCTGCGAATGAGCAGTTCTTC | CASSYLREAANEQFF | TRBV7-9 | many | TRBJ2-1 | .
TGTGCCAGCACCTCATTAGGGGTAGTAGAGACCCAGTACTTC | CASTSLGVVETQYF | TRBV6-5 | many | TRBJ2-5 | .
TGTGCTAGTGGTTTGGTACTTGGACAGGGGGCGGAGGGGGCCAACGTCCTGACTTTC | CASGLVLGQGAEGANVLTF | TRBV12-5 | . | TRBJ2-6 | TRBD1
TGTGCCAGTATTAATATCGGGTTGAATGAGCAGTTCTTC | CASINIGLNEQFF | TRBV19 | . | TRBJ2-1 | .
TGTGCCAGCAGCTTAGATGCTAGCGGGGGGGTCTACAATGAGCAGTTCTTC | CASSLDASGGVYNEQFF | TRBV7-2 | many | TRBJ2-1 | TRBD2
TGCAGTGCTAGAGATGGGGACAGGTGGAGCACAGATACGCAGTATTTT | CSARDGDRWSTDTQYF | TRBV20-1 | . | TRBJ2-3 | TRBD1
TGCGCCAGCACCCCCCCGGGGACAGATACGCAGTATTTT | CASTPPGTDTQYF | TRBV4-1 | many | TRBJ2-3 | .